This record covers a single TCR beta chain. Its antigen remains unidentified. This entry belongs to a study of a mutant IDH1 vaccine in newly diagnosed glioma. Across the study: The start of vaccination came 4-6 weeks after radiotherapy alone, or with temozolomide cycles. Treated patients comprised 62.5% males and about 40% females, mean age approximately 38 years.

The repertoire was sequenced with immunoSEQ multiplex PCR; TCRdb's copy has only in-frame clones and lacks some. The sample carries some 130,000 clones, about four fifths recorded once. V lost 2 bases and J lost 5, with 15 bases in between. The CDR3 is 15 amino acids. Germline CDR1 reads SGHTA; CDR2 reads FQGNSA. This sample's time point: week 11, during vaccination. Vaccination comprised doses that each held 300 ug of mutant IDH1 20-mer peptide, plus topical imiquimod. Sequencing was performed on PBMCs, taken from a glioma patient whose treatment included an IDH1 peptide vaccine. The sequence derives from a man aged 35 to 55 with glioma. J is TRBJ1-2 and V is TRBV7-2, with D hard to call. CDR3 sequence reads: CASSLSSGSRYGYTF. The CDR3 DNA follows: TGTGCCAGCAGCTTATCCTCTGGTAGCAGGTATGGCTACACCTTC.